The rows below give T cell receptor beta chains drawn from one sample of a study of cytomegalovirus exposure and HLA in healthy donors. Sequenced by immunoSEQ multiplex PCR; TCRdb stores in-frame clones only, minus some. Of some 240,000 clones in the sample, around 78% are singletons; the top ten hold 4.5% to 7%. The sample taken for sequencing was PBMCs. These receptors all stem from a woman in her late teens or twenties in good health and CMV-seronegative. Both conserved end residues are part of each CDR3. D genes are given only for firm matches. The size entry is marked missing in some rows and otherwise reads once, few, many or a size class.

CDR3 protein: CASSPTRNEQFF
CDR3 DNA: TGTGCCAGCAGCCCTACTCGAAATGAGCAGTTCTTC
J gene: TRBJ2-1
clone size: few
D gene: NA
V gene: TRBV5-6

CDR3 protein: CASSAGQGGSPLHF
CDR3 DNA: TGTGCCAGCAGCGCGGGACAGGGGGGTTCACCCCTCCACTTT
J gene: TRBJ1-6
clone size: NA
D gene: TRBD1
V gene: TRBV7-9

CDR3 protein: CSVAYGQGSYEQYF
CDR3 DNA: TGCAGCGTTGCGTACGGACAGGGCTCCTACGAGCAGTACTTC
J gene: TRBJ2-7
clone size: NA
D gene: TRBD1
V gene: TRBV29-1

CDR3 protein: CASSVAPTSGGRETQYF
CDR3 DNA: TGTGCCAGCAGCGTAGCCCCGACTAGCGGGGGGCGAGAGACCCAGTACTTC
J gene: TRBJ2-5
clone size: NA
D gene: TRBD2
V gene: TRBV9

CDR3 protein: CASSLYRGTEAFF
CDR3 DNA: TGTGCCAGCAGTTTATACCGGGGCACTGAAGCTTTCTTT
J gene: TRBJ1-1
clone size: NA
D gene: NA
V gene: TRBV27

CDR3 protein: CASSCWDLDAGVDGYTF
CDR3 DNA: TGTGCCAGCAGCTGTTGGGACTTGGACGCGGGAGTGGATGGCTACACCTTC
J gene: TRBJ1-2
clone size: NA
D gene: NA
V gene: TRBV13

CDR3 protein: CAWSRDSNQPQHF
CDR3 DNA: TGTGCCTGGAGTCGGGACAGCAATCAGCCCCAGCATTTT
J gene: TRBJ1-5
clone size: NA
D gene: NA
V gene: TRBV30

CDR3 protein: CASSQYRVFMENGYTF
CDR3 DNA: TGTGCCAGCAGCCAATACAGGGTCTTTATGGAGAATGGCTACACCTTC
J gene: TRBJ1-2
clone size: NA
D gene: NA
V gene: TRBV11-2

CDR3 protein: CASSLVAVNEQFF
CDR3 DNA: TGTGCCAGCAGCCTCGTGGCCGTCAATGAGCAGTTCTTC
J gene: TRBJ2-1
clone size: NA
D gene: NA
V gene: TRBV7-2

CDR3 protein: CASSLSNTDTQYF
CDR3 DNA: TGTGCCAGCAGCTTGTCGAACACAGATACGCAGTATTTT
J gene: TRBJ2-3
clone size: NA
D gene: NA
V gene: TRBV11-2

CDR3 protein: CASSLDRWREQFF
CDR3 DNA: TGTGCCAGCAGCTTAGACAGATGGCGGGAGCAGTTCTTC
J gene: TRBJ2-1
clone size: NA
D gene: NA
V gene: TRBV7-9

CDR3 protein: CASSPRSSRSYEQYF
CDR3 DNA: TGTGCCAGCAGCCCCCGGTCGTCCCGCTCCTACGAGCAGTACTTC
J gene: TRBJ2-7
clone size: NA
D gene: NA
V gene: TRBV7-2

CDR3 protein: CNGSPIYEQYF
CDR3 DNA: TGCAACGGGAGTCCGATCTACGAGCAGTACTTC
J gene: TRBJ2-7
clone size: NA
D gene: NA
V gene: TRBV29-1

CDR3 protein: CAWSWVRRGSGNTIYF
CDR3 DNA: TGTGCCTGGAGTTGGGTTAGACGGGGCTCTGGAAACACCATATATTTT
J gene: TRBJ1-3
clone size: once
D gene: NA
V gene: TRBV30

CDR3 protein: CASSFASGRGTGELFF
CDR3 DNA: TGTGCCAGCAGTTTCGCTAGCGGGAGAGGTACCGGGGAGCTGTTTTTT
J gene: TRBJ2-2
clone size: NA
D gene: TRBD2
V gene: TRBV27

CDR3 protein: CASSPTARGETQYF
CDR3 DNA: TGTGCCAGCAGTCCGACTGCACGGGGGGAGACCCAGTACTTC
J gene: TRBJ2-5
clone size: NA
D gene: NA
V gene: TRBV6-5

CDR3 protein: CASSEGGETQYF
CDR3 DNA: TGCGCCAGCAGTGAGGGGGGAGAGACCCAGTACTTC
J gene: TRBJ2-5
clone size: once
D gene: NA
V gene: TRBV10-2

CDR3 protein: CASSLFGANVLTF
CDR3 DNA: TGTGCCAGCAGCTTATTTGGGGCCAACGTCCTGACTTTC
J gene: TRBJ2-6
clone size: NA
D gene: NA
V gene: TRBV7-6

CDR3 protein: CAHRRARNTGELFF
CDR3 DNA: TGTGCCCACCGAAGGGCAAGGAACACCGGGGAGCTGTTTTTT
J gene: TRBJ2-2
clone size: NA
D gene: NA
V gene: TRBV6-5

CDR3 protein: CASSELSGGAKNIQYF
CDR3 DNA: TGTGCCAGCAGTGAATTATCGGGGGGCGCCAAAAACATTCAGTACTTC
J gene: TRBJ2-4
clone size: NA
D gene: NA
V gene: TRBV2

CDR3 protein: CASGPGTASLNYGYTF
CDR3 DNA: TGCGCCAGCGGCCCAGGGACAGCCTCTCTTAACTATGGCTACACCTTC
J gene: TRBJ1-2
clone size: once
D gene: TRBD1
V gene: TRBV5-1

CDR3 protein: CASSLRGGQGANYGYTF
CDR3 DNA: TGTGCCAGCAGCTTGAGGGGTGGCCAGGGGGCAAACTATGGCTACACCTTC
J gene: TRBJ1-2
clone size: NA
D gene: TRBD1
V gene: TRBV5-6

CDR3 protein: CACNLGQLNEKLFF
CDR3 DNA: TGTGCCTGTAACCTTGGACAGCTGAATGAAAAACTGTTTTTT
J gene: TRBJ1-4
clone size: NA
D gene: NA
V gene: TRBV30

CDR3 protein: CASSYVGTEAFF
CDR3 DNA: TGTGCCAGCAGTTACGTAGGTACTGAAGCTTTCTTT
J gene: TRBJ1-1
clone size: few
D gene: NA
V gene: TRBV28

CDR3 protein: CASSDRGKNSYEQYF
CDR3 DNA: TGTGCCAGCAGCGACAGGGGGAAGAACTCCTACGAGCAGTACTTC
J gene: TRBJ2-7
clone size: NA
D gene: TRBD1
V gene: TRBV7-9

CDR3 protein: CASSLAPENYGYTF
CDR3 DNA: TGTGCCAGCAGCTTAGCCCCCGAAAACTATGGCTACACCTTC
J gene: TRBJ1-2
clone size: NA
D gene: NA
V gene: TRBV7-8

CDR3 protein: CSADRGPDGYTF
CDR3 DNA: TGCAGCGCAGACAGGGGGCCGGACGGCTACACCTTC
J gene: TRBJ1-2
clone size: NA
D gene: TRBD1
V gene: TRBV29-1

CDR3 protein: CATSGDRGYEQYF
CDR3 DNA: TGTGCCACCAGCGGGGACAGGGGCTACGAGCAGTACTTC
J gene: TRBJ2-7
clone size: NA
D gene: TRBD1
V gene: TRBV15

CDR3 protein: CASSSRGGNTIYF
CDR3 DNA: TGTGCCAGCAGTTCGAGGGGTGGAAACACCATATATTTT
J gene: TRBJ1-3
clone size: NA
D gene: NA
V gene: TRBV28

CDR3 protein: CASSLGGYSNQPQHF
CDR3 DNA: TGTGCCAGCAGCTTAGGAGGATATAGCAATCAGCCCCAGCATTTT
J gene: TRBJ1-5
clone size: few
D gene: NA
V gene: TRBV7-9

CDR3 protein: CASSFERYGYTF
CDR3 DNA: TGTGCCAGCAGCTTCGAGAGGTATGGCTACACCTTC
J gene: TRBJ1-2
clone size: NA
D gene: NA
V gene: TRBV7-9

CDR3 protein: CASSFQGASEQYF
CDR3 DNA: TGTGCCAGCTCGTTCCAGGGGGCCTCCGAGCAGTACTTC
J gene: TRBJ2-7
clone size: NA
D gene: TRBD1
V gene: TRBV18

CDR3 protein: CSAHQSYEQYF
CDR3 DNA: TGCAGTGCCCATCAAAGCTACGAGCAGTACTTC
J gene: TRBJ2-7
clone size: NA
D gene: NA
V gene: TRBV20-1

CDR3 protein: CASSQTGTGNTEAFF
CDR3 DNA: TGTGCCAGCAGCCAGACCGGCACGGGGAACACTGAAGCTTTCTTT
J gene: TRBJ1-1
clone size: NA
D gene: NA
V gene: TRBV9

CDR3 protein: CASSAGQGFGQPQHF
CDR3 DNA: TGTGCCAGCAGCGCGGGACAGGGATTTGGTCAGCCCCAGCATTTT
J gene: TRBJ1-5
clone size: NA
D gene: TRBD1
V gene: TRBV7-2

CDR3 protein: CASSKATGPYNQPQHF
CDR3 DNA: TGTGCCAGCAGCAAAGCAACAGGGCCCTACAATCAGCCCCAGCATTTT
J gene: TRBJ1-5
clone size: NA
D gene: NA
V gene: TRBV21-1

CDR3 protein: CASMAGGYQETQYF
CDR3 DNA: TGTGCCAGCATGGCAGGGGGGTACCAAGAGACCCAGTACTTC
J gene: TRBJ2-5
clone size: NA
D gene: NA
V gene: TRBV6-1

CDR3 protein: CASLLERTIYF
CDR3 DNA: TGTGCCAGCCTACTAGAGCGGACCATATATTTT
J gene: TRBJ1-3
clone size: few
D gene: NA
V gene: TRBV2

CDR3 protein: CASSLDGLGNEQFF
CDR3 DNA: TGTGCCAGCAGCTTAGACGGGTTAGGAAATGAGCAGTTCTTC
J gene: TRBJ2-1
clone size: NA
D gene: NA
V gene: TRBV11-3

CDR3 protein: CASSPRQGDNQPQHF
CDR3 DNA: TGTGCCAGCTCACCACGACAGGGAGACAATCAGCCCCAGCATTTT
J gene: TRBJ1-5
clone size: NA
D gene: TRBD1
V gene: TRBV18

CDR3 protein: CASGGPGNEQFF
CDR3 DNA: TGTGCCAGCGGGGGGCCGGGCAATGAGCAGTTCTTC
J gene: TRBJ2-1
clone size: once
D gene: NA
V gene: TRBV6-5

CDR3 protein: CASIMNTEAFF
CDR3 DNA: TGTGCCAGCATAATGAACACTGAAGCTTTCTTT
J gene: TRBJ1-1
clone size: NA
D gene: NA
V gene: TRBV27

CDR3 protein: CASRLGNEQFF
CDR3 DNA: TGTGCCAGCAGGTTAGGAAATGAGCAGTTCTTC
J gene: TRBJ2-1
clone size: NA
D gene: NA
V gene: TRBV2

CDR3 protein: CTSSRQSRANVLTF
CDR3 DNA: TGCACCAGCAGCCGGCAAAGTCGGGCCAACGTCCTGACTTTC
J gene: TRBJ2-6
clone size: NA
D gene: NA
V gene: TRBV1

CDR3 protein: CASSRASGITDTQYF
CDR3 DNA: TGTGCCAGCAGTAGGGCTAGCGGGATCACAGATACGCAGTATTTT
J gene: TRBJ2-3
clone size: NA
D gene: TRBD2
V gene: TRBV6-6